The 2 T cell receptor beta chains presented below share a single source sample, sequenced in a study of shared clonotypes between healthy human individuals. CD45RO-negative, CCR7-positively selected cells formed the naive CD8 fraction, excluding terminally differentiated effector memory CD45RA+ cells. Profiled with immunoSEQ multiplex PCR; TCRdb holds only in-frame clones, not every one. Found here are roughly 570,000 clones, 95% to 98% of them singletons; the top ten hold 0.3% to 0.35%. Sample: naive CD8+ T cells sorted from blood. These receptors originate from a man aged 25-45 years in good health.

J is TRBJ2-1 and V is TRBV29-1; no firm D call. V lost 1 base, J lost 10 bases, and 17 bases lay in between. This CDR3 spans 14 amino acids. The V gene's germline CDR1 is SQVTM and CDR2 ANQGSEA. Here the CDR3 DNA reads TGCAGCGTTGAAGCGAACAGCGAGGAGATGGAGCAGTTCTTC. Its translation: CSVEANSEEMEQFF.

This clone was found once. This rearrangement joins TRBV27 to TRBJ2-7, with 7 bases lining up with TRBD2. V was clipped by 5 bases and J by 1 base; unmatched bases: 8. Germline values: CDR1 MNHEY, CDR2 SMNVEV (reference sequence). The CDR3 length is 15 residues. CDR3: CASSPREGGSYEQYF. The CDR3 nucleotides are TGTGCCAGCAGTCCCAGGGAGGGTGGGTCCTACGAGCAGTACTTC.